This T cell receptor beta chain was sequenced during a study of blood T cell repertoires in COVID-19. Study-wide background: In each case, the material was cDNA or gDNA derived from T cells, B-cell-depleted T cells, or PBMCs.

Germline-derived CDR1 and CDR2 are SEHNR and FQNEAQ (reference sequence). The CDR3 runs 16 residues. The junction had 13 bases not matched to a gene; V was cut back by 2 bases and J by 9 bases. Recruits, aged about 18 to 95 years, lived in 24 US areas. Self-reported history from a screening survey and questionnaire set each donor's cohort. A COVID-19 case was met by exposed participants within 2 weeks before study entry. Some clones are missing from TCRdb's copy, which holds only in-frame ones; the method was immunoSEQ multiplex PCR. The repertoire consists of about 190,000 clones, with less than 90% occurring once and the leading ten covering more than 3%.

Sequenced input: PBMCs or T cells enriched from blood (not recorded which). V is TRBV7-9 and J is TRBJ1-5, with 7 bases that match TRBD1. The clonotype originates from a woman aged 30 to 39 who had been exposed to COVID-19. CDR3 sequence: CASSLSGTDRRGPQHF. CDR3 DNA: TGTGCCAGCAGCTTATCAGGGACAGATCGTCGTGGGCCCCAGCATTTT.